These 27 T cell receptor beta chains were sequenced from one sample in a study of blood T cells in healthy people across ages. A J-beta primer mix and a sample-barcoded 5' primer were used in a second PCR of about 7 to 12 cycles. MiXCR, run by TCRdb on the 5' RACE reads, gives a single entry per CDR3 protein. The sample has under 1,000,000 distinct CDR3 sequences; less than 60% are singletons. The sequenced sample was blood. Source of these receptors: a man at least 80 years old in good health.

Concerning this clonotype: A much larger clone lies one base from this, so it may be a read error. The chain carries TRBV5-1 and TRBJ1-1, with D possibly being TRBD1 (6 bases). Germline V lookup: CDR1 SGHRS, CDR2 YFSETQ. This CDR3 comprises 17 residues. Trimming shortened V by 10 bases and J by 3 bases, and 28 bases separated the two germline ends. The CDR3 protein is CASFPGTRGPEDTEAFF. CDR3 sequence (DNA): TGCGCCTCGTTTCCCGGGACAAGGGGCCCGGAGGACACTGAAGCTTTCTTT.

The V gene is TRBV20-1, the J gene TRBJ1-5, with a tentative D call TRBD1 (5 bases). Germline assignment: CDR1 DFQATT and CDR2 SNEGSKA (reference sequence). Trimming took off 2 bases at V and 1 base at J, with 12 bases between the two ends. This CDR3 spans 15 amino acids. This chain's CDR3 is CSARFGTISNQPQHF. DNA of the CDR3: TGCAGTGCTAGATTCGGGACTATAAGCAATCAGCCCCAGCATTTT.

The gene calls are TRBV28 and TRBJ2-3, with D possibly matching TRBD2 (6 bases). Germline assignment: CDR1 MDHEN and CDR2 SYDVKM. There are 14 residues in the CDR3. Trimming removed 8 bases at V and 2 bases at J, with 14 bases between. CDR3 sequence (DNA): TGTGCCAGCGGTAGACTAGACTACACAGATACGCAGTATTTT. Residues: CASGRLDYTDTQYF.

This clonotype was seen a few times. The rearrangement links TRBV5-6 to TRBJ1-5; D not resolved. Between the trimmed V and J ends, which lost 0 bases and 2 bases, there was a span of 3 bases. Germline V gene sequence: CDR1 SGHDT, CDR2 YYEEEE. The CDR3 covers 13 residues. CDR3 DNA: TGTGCCAGCAGCTTGGCTGGCAATCAGCCCCAGCATTTT. This codes for CASSLAGNQPQHF. The full variable domain, with the rest looked up from reference TRBV5-6 and TRBJ1-5, is DAGVTQSPTHLIKTRGQQVTLRCSPKSGHDTVSWYQQALGQGPQFIFQYYEEEERQRGNFPDRFSGHQFPNYSSELNVNALLLGDSALYLCASSLAGNQPQHFGDGTRLSIL.

This clonotype turned up a few times. The rearrangement joins TRBV11-3 to TRBJ2-5, with D perhaps matching TRBD2 (5 bases). The germline V gene encodes CDR1 SGHNT and CDR2 YENEEA. There are 14 residues in the CDR3. V was shortened by 4 bases and J by 1 base, with 10 bases between the two germline ends. CDR3 region: CASSWGAGQETQYF. Written as DNA, the CDR3 is TGTGCCAGCAGCTGGGGTGCGGGCCAAGAGACCCAGTACTTC.

Concerning this clonotype itself: One end of the junction fails to match germline, which may point to a read error. The chain uses TRBV6-2 or TRBV6-3 and TRBJ2-6; D possibly matches TRBD1 or TRBD2 (5 bases each). CDR1 and CDR2 from the germline V gene are MNHEY and SVGEGT. The CDR3 loop spans 14 amino acids. The CDR3 bases are TGTGCCAGCAAGGGGAGTGGTGGGGCCGACGTCCTGACTTTC. This encodes CASKGSGGADVLTF.

This clonotype was seen a handful of times. The rearrangement links TRBV6-2 or TRBV6-3 to TRBJ1-5; 8 bases match TRBD1. The V gene end was trimmed by 0 bases and the J gene end by 2 bases; junction bases not matched to a gene: 3. This CDR3 has 16 amino acids. Germline V gene sequence: CDR1 MNHEY, CDR2 SVGEGT. CDR3 protein: CASSYSATGGNQPQHF. CDR3 in DNA: TGTGCCAGCAGTTACTCAGCGACAGGGGGCAATCAGCCCCAGCATTTT.

This clonotype was recorded once. This sequence joins TRBV5-1 and TRBJ2-3; D is possibly TRBD2 (6 bases). CDR1 and CDR2 from the germline V gene are SGHRS and YFSETQ. The CDR3 runs to 14 residues. V lost 3 bases and J 2 bases, leaving 10 bases between the germline ends. CDR3 protein: CASSWEAHTDTQYF. Here the CDR3 DNA reads TGCGCCAGCAGCTGGGAGGCCCACACAGATACGCAGTATTTT.

This rearrangement joins TRBV6-1 to TRBJ2-7, with 16 bases aligning to TRBD2. This CDR3 has 18 residues. From germline, CDR1 is MNHNS and CDR2 SASEGT. Germline trimming cut 7 bases from V and 2 bases from J; bases unmatched to any gene: 11. CDR3 in DNA: TGTGCCAGCACCTGGGGGACTAGCGGGAGGGCCGTCCCCTACGAGCAGTACTTC. This translates into CASTWGTSGRAVPYEQYF.

CDR3 nucleotides: TGTGCCAGCAGTTTAGGGACAGCCGGGTCAGATACGCAGTATTTT. Protein: CASSLGTAGSDTQYF. The gene calls are TRBV27 and TRBJ2-3, with 7 bases lining up with TRBD1. V was pared by 2 bases and J by 4 bases, with 6 bases of the junction left unmatched. Per germline, CDR1 MNHEY and CDR2 SMNVEV (reference sequence). The CDR3 loop spans 15 amino acids.

The chain employs TRBV28 and TRBJ2-5, with unresolved D. V was clipped by 7 bases and J by 11 bases, with 20 bases between them. CDR3 length: 13 amino acids. CDR1 is MDHEN and CDR2 is SYDVKM in the germline V gene. The DNA for the CDR3 is TGTGCCAGCACGGAGACCCACTACAATGAGCAGTACTTC. Encoded protein: CASTETHYNEQYF.

This rearrangement joins TRBV20-1 to TRBJ2-7, with a possible D match to TRBD1 (6 bases). The end of the DNA fits TRBJ2-5 better, so the J call may be wrong. This CDR3 has 15 amino acids. Germline V CDR1 and CDR2: DFQATT, SNEGSKA (reference sequence). CDR3 in amino acids: CSAISSGGLRETQYF. The CDR3 nucleotides read TGCAGTGCTATCTCGTCTGGGGGCCTACGAGAGACCCAGTACTTC.

The chain carries TRBV5-6 and TRBJ2-5; 9 bases map to TRBD1. Looked up from germline, CDR1 is SGHDT and CDR2 is YYEEEE. J lost 11 bases, V lost 4 bases, and 9 bases had no gene match. The CDR3 is made up of 13 amino acids. The CDR3, as DNA: TGTGCCAGCAGCCTGGGGACAGGGCTTGAGCAGTACTTC. Encoded protein: CASSLGTGLEQYF.

The chain employs TRBV21-1 and TRBJ2-1. TRBV21-1 is flagged as a pseudogene. This CDR3 has 16 amino acids. The CDR3: CASSKETGGLCNEQFF. In DNA form, the CDR3 reads TGTGCCAGCAGCAAAGAGACGGGAGGGCTCTGCAATGAGCAGTTCTTC.

The CDR3 is CASGQGNQPQHF. The CDR3 coding sequence is TGTGCCAGCGGACAGGGAAATCAGCCCCAGCATTTT. The chain employs TRBV28 and TRBJ1-5; 8 bases match TRBD1. V was clipped by 8 bases and J by 4 bases; unmatched bases: 1. Germline CDR1 MDHEN, CDR2 SYDVKM. The CDR3 runs to 12 residues. Drawing the rest from reference TRBV28 and TRBJ1-5, the complete variable domain is DVKVTQSSRYLVKRTGEKVFLECVQDMDHENMFWYRQDPGLGLRLIYFSYDVKMKEKGDIPEGYSVSREKKERFSLILESASTNQTSMYLCASGQGNQPQHFGDGTRLSIL.

This clonotype was found a few times. The CDR3 DNA reads as TGTGCCAGCGGCAGGGCTAACTATGGCTACACCTTC. Translating it yields CASGRANYGYTF. This sequence joins TRBV27 and TRBJ1-2; D is perhaps TRBD1 (5 bases). Trimming removed 8 bases from V and 0 bases from J, with 7 bases in between. Germline CDR1 MNHEY, CDR2 SMNVEV (reference sequence). The CDR3 is 12 residues long.

This clonotype was seen ten or more times. The chain employs TRBV28 and TRBJ1-1, with no clear D. V lost 3 bases and J 4 bases, leaving 15 bases between the germline ends. The CDR3 extends over 15 amino acids. Germline V gene sequence: CDR1 MDHEN, CDR2 SYDVKM. The CDR3 loop is CASSLSGLMGTEAFF. CDR3 nucleotide sequence: TGTGCCAGCAGTTTGTCCGGACTCATGGGCACTGAAGCTTTCTTT. The complete variable domain, with remaining parts taken from reference TRBV28 and TRBJ1-1, reads DVKVTQSSRYLVKRTGEKVFLECVQDMDHENMFWYRQDPGLGLRLIYFSYDVKMKEKGDIPEGYSVSREKKERFSLILESASTNQTSMYLCASSLSGLMGTEAFFGQGTRLTVV.

This clonotype is a singleton in its sample. The chain employs TRBV3-1 and TRBJ2-1; unclear D gene. The germline V gene has CDR1 LGHDT and CDR2 YNNKEL (reference sequence). With 1 base removed from V and 1 base from J, the gap between germline ends came to 8 bases. The CDR3 is made up of 15 amino acids. DNA of the CDR3: TGTGCCAGCAGCCAAGGGAAGGTGTCCTACAATGAGCAGTTCTTC. Amino acid sequence: CASSQGKVSYNEQFF.

The CDR3 DNA reads TGCAGCGTTCAAGGGACAGGGCTATCCTACAATGAGCAGTTCTTC. The encoded protein is CSVQGTGLSYNEQFF. This chain uses TRBV29-1 with TRBJ2-1; 9 nucleotides match TRBD1. Germline CDR1 reads SQVTM; CDR2 reads ANQGSEA. V lost 5 bases, J lost 1 base, and 6 bases stayed unmatched. The CDR3 sequence is 15 residues long.

There are a few counts of this clonotype. The chain employs TRBV20-1 and TRBJ1-5; TRBD1 agrees at 8 bases. Germline trimming cut 6 bases from V and 3 bases from J; bases unmatched to any gene: 13. There are 16 residues in the CDR3. Germline CDR1 and CDR2: DFQATT and SNEGSKA (reference sequence). DNA of the CDR3: TGCAGTGCGCCAAAGGAACAGGGGGGGTACAATCAGCCCCAGCATTTT. Its translation is CSAPKEQGGYNQPQHF.

The chain uses TRBV20-1 and TRBJ2-4, with 12 bases fitting TRBD2. Matching the DNA end better, TRBJ2-5 makes the J call doubtful. The CDR3 spans 17 residues. Germline CDR1 and CDR2: DFQATT and SNEGSKA (reference sequence). CDR3 in amino acids: CSASPSGRAGLWETQYF. The CDR3 nucleotides are TGCAGTGCTAGCCCTAGCGGGAGGGCAGGGCTTTGGGAGACCCAGTACTTC.

The CDR3, as DNA: TGCGCCAGCAGTGAGGTCTGGGTTCAAGAGACCCAGTACTTC. It specifies CASSEVWVQETQYF. This rearrangement joins TRBV10-2 to TRBJ2-5; D remains ambiguous. Trimming took 2 bases from V and 2 from J, leaving 9 bases between them. The germline V gene has CDR1 WSHSY and CDR2 SAAADI. The CDR3 runs to 14 residues.

The chain links TRBV12-3 or TRBV12-4 to TRBJ2-1; 11 bases match TRBD2. CDR3 length: 14 residues. Germline trimming cut 5 bases from V and 10 bases from J; bases unmatched to any gene: 7. The CDR3 reads CASSKGLAAWEQFF. The DNA for the CDR3 is TGTGCCAGCAGTAAGGGACTAGCGGCCTGGGAGCAGTTCTTC.

The chain joins TRBV5-1 to TRBJ2-5, with 9 nucleotides matching TRBD2. This CDR3 region has 16 residues. Germline CDR1 reads SGHRS; CDR2 reads YFSETQ. The V gene end was trimmed by 0 bases and the J gene end by 5 bases; junction bases not matched to a gene: 8. CDR3 region: CASSLAGGLALETQYF. CDR3 DNA: TGCGCCAGCAGCTTGGCTGGGGGACTAGCCTTGGAGACCCAGTACTTC.

This clonotype turned up a few times. V gene TRBV28 combines with J gene TRBJ2-7; 8 bases are shared with TRBD1. Germline CDR1 is MDHEN and CDR2 is SYDVKM. CDR3 length equals 15 residues. Trimming took 5 bases from V and 5 from J; bases not matched to a gene: 11. This CDR3 reads CASSPLGTGHNEQYF. CDR3 in DNA: TGTGCCAGCAGTCCACTCGGGACAGGTCACAACGAGCAGTACTTC.

This clonotype was seen at least ten times. The chain employs TRBV28 and TRBJ2-7, with TRBD1 identical over 9 bases. V lost 3 bases and J lost 6; bases outside the gene matches: 3. Germline values: CDR1 MDHEN, CDR2 SYDVKM. The CDR3 has 13 amino acids. The CDR3 DNA reads as TGTGCCAGCAGTTTCCCGACAGGGGGCGAGCAGTACTTC. Translation gives CASSFPTGGEQYF.

The table lists this clonotype with many counts. V usage is TRBV4-1 and J usage is TRBJ1-2; 9 bases are a match to TRBD1. CDR3 length: 15 residues. V lost 0 bases and J lost 4; bases outside the gene matches: 3. CDR1 is MGHRA, CDR2 YSYEKL, per germline. Written as DNA, the CDR3 is TGCGCCAGCAGCCAAGAGGACAGGGGCGGCTATGGCTACACCTTC. This sequence encodes CASSQEDRGGYGYTF.